This T cell receptor (beta chain) appears in the sequencing data of a study of T cells in Graves' hyperthyroidism and ophthalmopathy. Over 18 months, lack of ophthalmopathy progression marked Graves' hyperthyroidism as stable. Researchers barred patients who had uncontrolled infection, other autoimmune disease, pregnancy or lactation. In germline, CDR1 is SEHNR, CDR2 FQNEAQ (reference sequence). The CDR3 consists of 16 residues. V dropped 6 bases and J dropped 8 bases, with 22 bases sitting between them. Authors of the study amplified TCR beta CDR3 regions from RNA transcripts. Initially, a first-round RT-PCR of the TCR CDR3 employed the HTBI primer set. TCRdb re-analysed the multiplex PCR reads in MiXCR, keeping a single row per CDR3 protein. This table has around 760,000 distinct CDR3 sequences, about a third appearing once. The study, taken as a whole, reports: From stable hyperthyroidism, ophthalmopathy was separated by a 13 V-J model.

This clonotype was counted at least ten times. Its antigen is not known. The chain carries TRBV7-9 and TRBJ1-4; tentatively, D is TRBD1 (5 bases). The source of this sequence is a woman between 40 and 50 years old with Graves' hyperthyroidism. Sequencing was carried out using blood. The CDR3 DNA reads as TGTGCCAGCAGGGCCTTCGGTGGCAGGGAGGGCGAAAAACTGTTTTTT. Residues: CASRAFGGREGEKLFF.